Listed here are 11 T cell receptor beta chains from one sample, sequenced in a study of cytomegalovirus exposure and HLA in healthy donors. Primers: 60 Vbeta forward and 13 Jbeta reverse. The repertoire was sequenced with immunoSEQ multiplex PCR; TCRdb's copy has only in-frame clones and lacks some. This sample has around 100,000 clones, with 70% to 85% found just once. The material sequenced was PBMCs. All receptors derive from a woman between 18 and 29 years old in good health and CMV-seronegative.

V gene TRBV6-6 combines with J gene TRBJ1-5; D is perhaps TRBD1 (5 bases). CDR1 and CDR2 (germline): MNHNY, SVGAGI (reference sequence). The CDR3 runs 13 residues. V was pared by 4 bases and J by 10 bases, with 14 bases between. As DNA, the CDR3 is TGTGCCAGCAGTTGGGCAGGGAGGGAACCCCAGCATTTT. This gives the protein CASSWAGREPQHF.

V and J are TRBV19 and TRBJ2-3, with 8 bases lining up with TRBD1. Germline CDR1 LNHDA, CDR2 SQIVND (reference sequence). The V segment lost 0 bases and the J segment 1 base; nucleotides outside the gene matches: 6. The CDR3 spans 17 residues. The CDR3 loop reads CASSIDPTGAGTDTQYF. The CDR3 DNA reads TGTGCCAGTAGTATAGACCCGACAGGGGCAGGCACAGATACGCAGTATTTT.

This clone was detected once. The genes are TRBV28 and TRBJ1-2; the D gene is possibly TRBD1 (5 bases). Germline CDR1 reads MDHEN; CDR2 reads SYDVKM. V dropped 4 bases and J dropped 7 bases, with 10 bases sitting between them. The CDR3 is 12 amino acids. The CDR3 protein is CASSWSRGGYTF. The CDR3 coding sequence is TGTGCCAGCAGTTGGTCTAGGGGTGGCTACACCTTC.

V usage is TRBV5-1 and J usage is TRBJ2-4, with D maybe TRBD2 (7 bases). The CDR3 extends over 16 amino acids. Per germline, CDR1 SGHRS and CDR2 YFSETQ. Trimming removed 0 bases at V and 10 bases at J, with 20 bases between. In DNA form, the CDR3 reads TGCGCCAGCAGCTTGGAGGGGGGGGTCGGGGTACGAATTCAGTACTTC. Its protein product is CASSLEGGVGVRIQYF.

The gene calls are TRBV14 and TRBJ1-2; D gene uncertain. The CDR3 contains 15 residues. Germline V gene sequence: CDR1 SGHDN, CDR2 FVKESK. V was clipped by 1 base and J by 3 bases, with 12 bases between them. The CDR3 nucleotides are TGTGCCAGCAGCCAAGCTGTTGGAGGTGACTATGGCTACACCTTC. Translation: CASSQAVGGDYGYTF.

This clone was observed a handful of times. The chain joins TRBV7-6 to TRBJ2-5; D not certain. The CDR3 is 13 amino acids. Germline V gives CDR1 SGHVS, CDR2 FNYEAQ. Trimming pared 5 bases from V and 3 bases from J, leaving 10 bases between. CDR3 amino acids: CASSPSVEETQYF. The CDR3 coding sequence is TGTGCCAGCAGCCCGAGCGTTGAAGAGACCCAGTACTTC.

This CDR3 reads CASSSYPSTPNYGYTF. CDR3 in DNA: TGTGCCAGCAGTTCCTATCCCTCGACACCTAACTATGGCTACACCTTC. The chain carries TRBV28 and TRBJ1-2; no clear D gene. Germline lookup yields CDR1 MDHEN and CDR2 SYDVKM. The V gene lost 4 bases and the J gene lost 0 bases, with 15 bases spanning the gap. The CDR3 is 16 amino acids.

The chain combines TRBV18 with TRBJ1-4; perhaps TRBD1 as D (5 bases). Per germline, CDR1 KGHSH and CDR2 LQKENI. The ends were cut back, 3 bases at V and 7 bases at J, with 15 bases in the middle. The CDR3 consists of 15 residues. The CDR3 DNA sequence: TGTGCCAGCTCACCGGGACTTCTTCAGGGTGAAAAACTGTTTTTT. Translating gives CASSPGLLQGEKLFF.

The V and J genes are TRBV11-2 and TRBJ2-1, with TRBD2 matching 8 bases. The length of the CDR3 is 16 residues. The V segment lost 8 bases and the J segment 3 bases; nucleotides outside the gene matches: 12. CDR1 and CDR2 (germline): SGHAT, FQNNGV. The CDR3: CASSTRVAGIYNEQFF. The DNA for the CDR3 is TGTGCCAGCTCCACCCGGGTAGCGGGAATCTACAATGAGCAGTTCTTC.

V usage is TRBV7-2 and J usage is TRBJ1-1; D is uncertain. CDR3 length equals 14 residues. The V and J ends lost 1 base and 0 bases respectively, with 6 bases between them. The germline CDR1 and CDR2 sequences are SGHTA and FQGNSA. CDR3 DNA: TGTGCCAGCAGCTTAGATGGCATGAACACTGAAGCTTTCTTT. This encodes CASSLDGMNTEAFF.

The chain employs TRBV7-9 and TRBJ2-7; 13 bases fit TRBD2. CDR3 size: 14 residues. Germline loops: CDR1 SEHNR, CDR2 FQNEAQ (reference sequence). After removal of 5 bases from V and 6 bases from J, the junction contained 4 bases not matched to a gene. CDR3 in DNA: TGTGCCAGCAGCCCACGGACTAGCGGGGGCGAGCAGTACTTC. Protein product: CASSPRTSGGEQYF.